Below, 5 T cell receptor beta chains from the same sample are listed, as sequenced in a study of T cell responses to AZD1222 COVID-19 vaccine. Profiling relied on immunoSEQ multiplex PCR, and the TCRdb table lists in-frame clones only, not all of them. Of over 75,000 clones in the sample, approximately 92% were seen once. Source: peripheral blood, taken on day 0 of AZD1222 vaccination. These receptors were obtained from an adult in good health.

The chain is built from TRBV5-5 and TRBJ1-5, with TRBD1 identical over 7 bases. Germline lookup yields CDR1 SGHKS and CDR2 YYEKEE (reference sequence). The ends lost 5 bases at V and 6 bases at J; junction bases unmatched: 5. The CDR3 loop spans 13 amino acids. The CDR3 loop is CASSTGEGQPQHF. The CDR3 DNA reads TGTGCCAGCAGTACAGGGGAAGGTCAGCCCCAGCATTTT.

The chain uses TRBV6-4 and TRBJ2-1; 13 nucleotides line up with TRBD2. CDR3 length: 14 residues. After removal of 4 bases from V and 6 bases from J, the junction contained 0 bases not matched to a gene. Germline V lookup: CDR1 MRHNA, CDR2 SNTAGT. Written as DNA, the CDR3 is TGTGCCAGCAGTGGGACTAGCGGGAGCAATGAGCAGTTCTTC. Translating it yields CASSGTSGSNEQFF.

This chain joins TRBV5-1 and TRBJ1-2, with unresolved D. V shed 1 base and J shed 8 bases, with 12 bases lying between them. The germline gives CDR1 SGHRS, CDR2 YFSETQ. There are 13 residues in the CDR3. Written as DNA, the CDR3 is TGCGCCAGCAGCTTGACGGGAGGCTTCGGCTACACCTTC. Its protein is CASSLTGGFGYTF.

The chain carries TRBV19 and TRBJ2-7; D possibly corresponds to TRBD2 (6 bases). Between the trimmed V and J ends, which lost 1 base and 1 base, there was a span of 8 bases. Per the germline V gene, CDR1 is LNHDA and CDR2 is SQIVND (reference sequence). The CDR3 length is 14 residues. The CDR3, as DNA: TGTGCCAGTAGTATAGCGGGGGAGTCCTACGAGCAGTACTTC. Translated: CASSIAGESYEQYF.

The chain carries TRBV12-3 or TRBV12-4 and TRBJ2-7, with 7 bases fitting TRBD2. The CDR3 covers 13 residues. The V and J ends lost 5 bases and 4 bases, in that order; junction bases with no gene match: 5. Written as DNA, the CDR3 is TGTGCCAGCAGTCGACTAGCTCCTTACGAGCAGTACTTC. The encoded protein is CASSRLAPYEQYF.